Below are 3 T cell receptor beta chains sequenced from a single sample in a study of human T cells and chemical hapten exposure. One entry per CDR3 protein results from TCRdb running MiXCR on the RACE reads. Of 75,000 to 90,000 distinct CDR3 sequences detected, roughly 12% appear once; the ten largest clones hold about 3.7%. Time point reported: patch test 1, 2 weeks after DPC sensitization. Treatment: therapeutic diphenylcyclopropenone sensitization with weekly scalp DPC. The sequenced sample was whole blood, obtained in connection with sensitization to the hapten diphenylcyclopropenone (DPC). The receptor source for this set is a woman aged 60-75 years with alopecia areata. Some clones in this sample may be carry-over from other donors' samples.

This clonotype appeared a few times. This sequence joins TRBV11-2 and TRBJ2-3; D possibly uses TRBD1 or TRBD2 (5 bases each). CDR3 length: 17 residues. CDR1 and CDR2 (germline): SGHAT, FQNNGV. V lost 3 bases and J lost 6, with 22 bases in between. In nucleotides, the CDR3 is TGTGCCAGCAGCTTCGGGGCTAGACCCTCGAACCGGGATACGCAGTATTTT. Protein sequence: CASSFGARPSNRDTQYF.

The chain joins TRBV7-9 to TRBJ1-6; D not certain. Per germline, CDR1 SEHNR and CDR2 FQNEAQ (reference sequence). The V gene lost 2 bases and the J gene lost 6 bases, with 14 bases spanning the gap. The CDR3 has 16 residues. In DNA form, the CDR3 reads TGTGCCAGCAGCTTATATCCAGGTCAACTTAATTCACCCCTCCACTTT. This sequence encodes CASSLYPGQLNSPLHF.

In this sample, this clonotype turned up many times. The chain has TRBV20-1 and TRBJ2-5; D unclear. CDR3 size: 11 residues. V was cut by 7 bases and J by 4 bases, with 10 bases left in between. Germline V gene lookup returns CDR1 DFQATT and CDR2 SNEGSKA (reference sequence). CDR3 in DNA: TGCAGTGGGGATGAACGAGAGACCCAGTACTTC. Its protein product is CSGDERETQYF.